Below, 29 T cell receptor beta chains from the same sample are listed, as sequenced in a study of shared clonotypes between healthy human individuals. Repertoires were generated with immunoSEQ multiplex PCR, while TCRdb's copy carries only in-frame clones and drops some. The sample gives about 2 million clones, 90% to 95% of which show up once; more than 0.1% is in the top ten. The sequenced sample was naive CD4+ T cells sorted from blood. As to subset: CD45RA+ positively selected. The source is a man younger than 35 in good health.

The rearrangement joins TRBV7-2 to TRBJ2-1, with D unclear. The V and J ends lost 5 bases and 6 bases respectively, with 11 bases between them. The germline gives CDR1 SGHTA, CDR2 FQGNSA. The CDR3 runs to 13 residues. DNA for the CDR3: TGTGCCAGCAGCCCCACTTGGGCCAATGAGCAGTTCTTC. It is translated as CASSPTWANEQFF.

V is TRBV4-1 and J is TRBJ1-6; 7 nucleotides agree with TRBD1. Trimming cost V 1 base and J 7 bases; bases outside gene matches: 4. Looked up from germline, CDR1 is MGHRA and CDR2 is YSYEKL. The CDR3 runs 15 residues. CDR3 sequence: CASSQVGTVNSPLHF. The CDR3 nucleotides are TGCGCCAGCAGCCAAGTCGGGACAGTAAATTCACCCCTCCACTTT.

CDR3 sequence reads: CAISAGTGAYEQYF. CDR3 coding DNA: TGTGCCATCAGTGCGGGGACAGGGGCCTACGAGCAGTACTTC. This chain uses TRBV10-3 with TRBJ2-7; 10 bases line up with TRBD1. Germline trimming cut 4 bases from V and 2 bases from J; bases unmatched to any gene: 2. This CDR3 is 14 amino acids long. Germline V gives CDR1 ENHRY, CDR2 SYGVKD.

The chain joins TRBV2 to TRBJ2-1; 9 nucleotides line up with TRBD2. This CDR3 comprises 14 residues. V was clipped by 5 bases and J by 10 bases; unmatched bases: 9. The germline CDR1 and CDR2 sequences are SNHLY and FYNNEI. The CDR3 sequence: CASSISGGSEEQFF. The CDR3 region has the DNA TGTGCCAGCAGTATTAGCGGGGGATCAGAGGAGCAGTTCTTC. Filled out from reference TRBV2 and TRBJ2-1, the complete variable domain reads EPEVTQTPSHQVTQMGQEVILRCVPISNHLYFYWYRQILGQKVEFLVSFYNNEISEKSEIFDDQFSVERPDGSNFTLKIRSTKLEDSAMYFCASSISGGSEEQFFGPGTRLTVL.

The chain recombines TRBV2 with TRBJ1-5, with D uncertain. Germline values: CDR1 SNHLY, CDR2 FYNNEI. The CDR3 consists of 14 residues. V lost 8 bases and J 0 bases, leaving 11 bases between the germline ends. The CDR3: CASSQQNSNQPQHF. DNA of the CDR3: TGTGCCAGCTCACAACAAAATAGCAATCAGCCCCAGCATTTT.

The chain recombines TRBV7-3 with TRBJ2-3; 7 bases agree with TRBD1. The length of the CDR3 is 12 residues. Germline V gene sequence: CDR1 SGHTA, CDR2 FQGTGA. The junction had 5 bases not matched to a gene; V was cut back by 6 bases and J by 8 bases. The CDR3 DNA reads TGTGCCAGCAGTCGGCCAGGGGGTACGCAGTATTTT. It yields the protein CASSRPGGTQYF.

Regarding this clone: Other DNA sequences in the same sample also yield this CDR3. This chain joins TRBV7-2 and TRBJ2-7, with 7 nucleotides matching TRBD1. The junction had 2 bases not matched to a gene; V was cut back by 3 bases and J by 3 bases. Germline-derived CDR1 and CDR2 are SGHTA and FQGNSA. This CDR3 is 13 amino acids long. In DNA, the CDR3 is TGTGCCAGCAGCTTCAGGGACAGCTACGAGCAGTACTTC. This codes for CASSFRDSYEQYF.

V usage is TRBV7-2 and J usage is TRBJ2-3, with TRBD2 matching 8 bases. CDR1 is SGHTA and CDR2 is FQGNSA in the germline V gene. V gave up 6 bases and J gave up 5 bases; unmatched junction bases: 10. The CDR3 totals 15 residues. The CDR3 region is CASSPTSGLLDTQYF. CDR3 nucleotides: TGTGCCAGCAGTCCTACTAGCGGCCTCTTAGATACGCAGTATTTT.

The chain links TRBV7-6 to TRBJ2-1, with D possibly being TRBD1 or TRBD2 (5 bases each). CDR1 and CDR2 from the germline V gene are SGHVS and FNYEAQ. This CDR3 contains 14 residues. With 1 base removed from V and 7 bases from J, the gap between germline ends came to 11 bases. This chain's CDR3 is CASSLEMRGNEQFF. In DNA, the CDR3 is TGTGCCAGCAGCTTAGAAATGAGGGGAAATGAGCAGTTCTTC.

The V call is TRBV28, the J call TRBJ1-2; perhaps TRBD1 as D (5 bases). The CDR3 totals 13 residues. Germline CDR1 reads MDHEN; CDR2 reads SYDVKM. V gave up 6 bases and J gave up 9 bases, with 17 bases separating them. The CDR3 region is CASSPSEGFRYTF. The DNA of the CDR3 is TGTGCCAGCAGCCCGTCCGAGGGGTTCCGCTACACCTTC.

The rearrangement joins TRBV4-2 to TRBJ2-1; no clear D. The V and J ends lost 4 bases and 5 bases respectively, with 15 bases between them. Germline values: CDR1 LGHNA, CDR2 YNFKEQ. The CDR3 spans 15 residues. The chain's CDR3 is CASSLEFELNNEQFF. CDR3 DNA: TGTGCCAGCAGCCTAGAATTCGAGCTCAACAATGAGCAGTTCTTC.

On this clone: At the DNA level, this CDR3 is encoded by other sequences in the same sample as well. As DNA, the CDR3 is TGTGCCAGCAGCCCTGGGGGCAGCTCCTACGAGCAGTACTTC. It codes for CASSPGGSSYEQYF. The chain joins TRBV7-2 to TRBJ2-7, with D maybe TRBD1 (6 bases). The CDR3 sequence is 14 residues long. Trimming left V 5 bases short and J 0 bases short, with 11 bases between. The V gene's germline CDR1 is SGHTA and CDR2 FQGNSA.

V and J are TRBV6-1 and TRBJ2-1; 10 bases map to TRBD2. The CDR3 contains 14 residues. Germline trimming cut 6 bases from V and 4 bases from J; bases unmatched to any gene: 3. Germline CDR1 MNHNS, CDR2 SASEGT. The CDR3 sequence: CASRVAGGYNEQFF. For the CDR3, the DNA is TGTGCCAGCAGGGTAGCGGGAGGTTACAATGAGCAGTTCTTC.

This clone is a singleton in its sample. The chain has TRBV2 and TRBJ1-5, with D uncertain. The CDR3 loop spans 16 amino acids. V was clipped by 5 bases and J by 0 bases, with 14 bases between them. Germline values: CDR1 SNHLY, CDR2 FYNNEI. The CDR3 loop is CASSKEGLYSNQPQHF. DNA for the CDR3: TGTGCCAGCAGTAAGGAAGGGCTATATAGCAATCAGCCCCAGCATTTT.

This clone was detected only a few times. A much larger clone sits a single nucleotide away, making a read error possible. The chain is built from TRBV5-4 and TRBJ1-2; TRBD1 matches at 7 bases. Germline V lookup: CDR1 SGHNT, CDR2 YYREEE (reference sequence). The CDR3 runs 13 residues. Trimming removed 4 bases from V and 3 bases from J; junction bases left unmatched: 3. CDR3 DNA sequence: TGTGCCAGCAGCCGACAGGGAGACTATGGCTACACCTTC. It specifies CASSRQGDYGYTF.

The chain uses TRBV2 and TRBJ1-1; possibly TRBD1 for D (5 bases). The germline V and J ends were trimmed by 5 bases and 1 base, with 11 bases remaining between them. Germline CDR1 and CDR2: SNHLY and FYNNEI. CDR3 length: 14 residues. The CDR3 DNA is TGTGCCAGCAGTCCCACCGGGGCGAACACTGAAGCTTTCTTT. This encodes CASSPTGANTEAFF. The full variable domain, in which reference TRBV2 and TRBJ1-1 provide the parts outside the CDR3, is EPEVTQTPSHQVTQMGQEVILRCVPISNHLYFYWYRQILGQKVEFLVSFYNNEISEKSEIFDDQFSVERPDGSNFTLKIRSTKLEDSAMYFCASSPTGANTEAFFGQGTRLTVV.

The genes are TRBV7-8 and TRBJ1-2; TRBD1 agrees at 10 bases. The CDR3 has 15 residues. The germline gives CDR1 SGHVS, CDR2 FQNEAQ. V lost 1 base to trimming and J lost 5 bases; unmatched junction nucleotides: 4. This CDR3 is CASSLGQGASYGYTF. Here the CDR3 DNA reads TGTGCCAGCAGCTTAGGACAGGGGGCAAGTTATGGCTACACCTTC.

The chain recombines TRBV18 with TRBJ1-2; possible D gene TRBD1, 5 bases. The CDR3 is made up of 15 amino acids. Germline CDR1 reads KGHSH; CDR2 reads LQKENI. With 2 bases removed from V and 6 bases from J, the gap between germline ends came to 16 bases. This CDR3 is CASSPRGRGTDGYTF. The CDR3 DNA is TGTGCCAGCTCACCAAGGGGACGGGGGACCGATGGCTACACCTTC.

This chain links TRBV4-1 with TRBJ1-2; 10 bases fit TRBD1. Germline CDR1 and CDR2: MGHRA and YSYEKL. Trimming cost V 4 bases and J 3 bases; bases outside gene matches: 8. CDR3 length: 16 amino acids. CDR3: CASSRDRGGWDYGYTF. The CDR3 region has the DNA TGCGCCAGCAGCCGGGACAGGGGAGGTTGGGACTATGGCTACACCTTC.

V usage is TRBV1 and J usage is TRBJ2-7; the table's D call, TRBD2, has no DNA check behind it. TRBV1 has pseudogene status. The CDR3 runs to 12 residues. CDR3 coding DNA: TGCACCAGCAGCTGGACTAGTTCCGAGCAGTACTTC. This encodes CTSSWTSSEQYF.

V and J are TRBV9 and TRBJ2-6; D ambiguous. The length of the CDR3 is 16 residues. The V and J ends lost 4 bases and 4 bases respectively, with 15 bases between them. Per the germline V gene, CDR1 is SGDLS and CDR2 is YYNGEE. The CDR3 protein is CASSPQAGPGANVLTF. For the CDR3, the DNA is TGTGCCAGCAGCCCCCAAGCCGGGCCAGGGGCCAACGTCCTGACTTTC.

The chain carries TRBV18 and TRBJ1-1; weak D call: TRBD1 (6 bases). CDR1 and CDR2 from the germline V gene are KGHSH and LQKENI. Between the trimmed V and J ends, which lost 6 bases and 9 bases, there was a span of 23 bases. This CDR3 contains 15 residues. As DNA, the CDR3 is TGTGCCAGCTCCCTTAACCTCCCGGGGACATCACAAGCTTTCTTT. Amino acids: CASSLNLPGTSQAFF.

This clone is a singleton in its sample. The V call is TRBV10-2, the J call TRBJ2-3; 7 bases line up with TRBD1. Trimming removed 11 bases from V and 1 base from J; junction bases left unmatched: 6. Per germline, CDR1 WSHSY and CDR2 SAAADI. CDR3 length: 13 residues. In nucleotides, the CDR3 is TGCGCCGGAGGACAGGCGGGCACAGATACGCAGTATTTT. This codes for CAGGQAGTDTQYF.

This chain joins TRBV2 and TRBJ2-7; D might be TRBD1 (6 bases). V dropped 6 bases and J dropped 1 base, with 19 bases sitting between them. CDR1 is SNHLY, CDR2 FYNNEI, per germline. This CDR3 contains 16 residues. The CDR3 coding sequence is TGTGCCAGCAGCGGCCTCCGGAGGACAGATTCCTACGAGCAGTACTTC. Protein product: CASSGLRRTDSYEQYF. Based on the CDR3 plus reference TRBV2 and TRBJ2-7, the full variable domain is EPEVTQTPSHQVTQMGQEVILRCVPISNHLYFYWYRQILGQKVEFLVSFYNNEISEKSEIFDDQFSVERPDGSNFTLKIRSTKLEDSAMYFCASSGLRRTDSYEQYFGPGTRLTVT.

The CDR3 DNA sequence: TGTGCCAGCAGTTTATCCGCGGGAGTAGGAGAGCAGTACTTC. Its translation: CASSLSAGVGEQYF. This sequence joins TRBV27 and TRBJ2-7, with 7 bases lining up with TRBD2. Germline CDR1 and CDR2: MNHEY and SMNVEV (reference sequence). The trim removed 0 bases at V and 7 bases at J, leaving 6 bases unmatched. The CDR3 is 14 residues long.

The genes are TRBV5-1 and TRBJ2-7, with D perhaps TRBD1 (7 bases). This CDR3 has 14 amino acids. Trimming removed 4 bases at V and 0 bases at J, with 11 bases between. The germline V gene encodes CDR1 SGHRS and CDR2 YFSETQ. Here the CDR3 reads CASSGGGSSYEQYF. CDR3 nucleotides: TGCGCCAGCAGCGGAGGGGGCAGCTCCTACGAGCAGTACTTC.

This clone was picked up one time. CDR3 loop: CATGGSSSYEQYF. In DNA form, the CDR3 reads TGTGCAACCGGAGGATCAAGCTCCTACGAGCAGTACTTC. The chain carries TRBV7-9 and TRBJ2-7; TRBD2 might be the D (5 bases). The CDR3 is 13 residues long. CDR1 is SEHNR and CDR2 is FQNEAQ in the germline V gene (reference sequence). The full variable domain, with the rest looked up from reference TRBV7-9 and TRBJ2-7, is DTGVSQNPRHKITKRGQNVTFRCDPISEHNRLYWYRQTLGQGPEFLTYFQNEAQLEKSRLLSDRFSAERPKGSFSTLEIQRTEQGDSAMYLCATGGSSSYEQYFGPGTRLTVT.

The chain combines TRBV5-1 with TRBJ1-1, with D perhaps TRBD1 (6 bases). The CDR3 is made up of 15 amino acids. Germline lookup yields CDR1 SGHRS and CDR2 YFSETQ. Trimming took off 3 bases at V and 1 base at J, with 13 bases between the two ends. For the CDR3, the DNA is TGCGCCAGCAGCTGGGGGGCCAGAGGGAACACTGAAGCTTTCTTT. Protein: CASSWGARGNTEAFF.

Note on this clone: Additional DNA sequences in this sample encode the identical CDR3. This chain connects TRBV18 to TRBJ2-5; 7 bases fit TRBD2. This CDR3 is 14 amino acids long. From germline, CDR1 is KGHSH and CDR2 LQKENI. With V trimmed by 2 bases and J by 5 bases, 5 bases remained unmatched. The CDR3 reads CASSPIAGVETQYF. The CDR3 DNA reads TGTGCCAGCTCACCAATCGCGGGAGTCGAGACCCAGTACTTC.